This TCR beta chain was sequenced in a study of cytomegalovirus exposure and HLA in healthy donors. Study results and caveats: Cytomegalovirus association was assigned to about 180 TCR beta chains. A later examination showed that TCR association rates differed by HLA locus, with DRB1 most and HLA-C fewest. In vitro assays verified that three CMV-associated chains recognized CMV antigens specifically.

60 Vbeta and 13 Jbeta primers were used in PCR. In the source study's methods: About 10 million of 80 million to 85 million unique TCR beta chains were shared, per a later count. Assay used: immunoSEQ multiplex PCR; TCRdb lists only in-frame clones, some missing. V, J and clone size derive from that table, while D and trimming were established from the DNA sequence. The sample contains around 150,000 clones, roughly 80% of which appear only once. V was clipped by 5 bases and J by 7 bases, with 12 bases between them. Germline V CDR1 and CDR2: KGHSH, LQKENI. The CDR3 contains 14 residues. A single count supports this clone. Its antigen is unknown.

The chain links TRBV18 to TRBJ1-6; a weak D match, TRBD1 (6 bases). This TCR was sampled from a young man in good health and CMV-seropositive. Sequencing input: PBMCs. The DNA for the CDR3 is TGTGCCAGCTCAAAGGACAGCAAAAATTCACCCCTCCACTTT. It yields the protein CASSKDSKNSPLHF.